A single sample is the source of the 5 T cell receptor beta chains below, sequenced in a study of T cell repertoires in cytomegalovirus infection. These receptors lack a known antigen. TCRdb re-analysed the reads in MiXCR, keeping a single row per CDR3 protein. The table has about 500,000 distinct CDR3 sequences, roughly 34% seen once. The sample here was cultured PBMCs, taken from culture after CMV antigen stimulation. The receptor source for this set is a human donor in good health (CMV status not recorded). Some clones in this sample may be carry-over from other donors' samples.

The chain couples TRBV19 to TRBJ2-1, with 10 nucleotides matching TRBD2. The CDR3 runs to 16 residues. The trim removed 3 bases at V and 7 bases at J, leaving 9 bases unmatched. CDR1 is LNHDA and CDR2 is SQIVND in the germline V gene (reference sequence). CDR3 in DNA: TGTGCCAGTAGTATCGTCGCTAGCGGGAGAGGAAATGAGCAGTTCTTC. Amino acid sequence: CASSIVASGRGNEQFF. Together with reference TRBV19 and TRBJ2-1, the CDR3 gives the full variable domain: DGGITQSPKYLFRKEGQNVTLSCEQNLNHDAMYWYRQDPGQGLRLIYYSQIVNDFQKGDIAEGYSVSREKKESFPLTVTSAQKNPTAFYLCASSIVASGRGNEQFFGPGTRLTVL.

The chain combines TRBV14 with TRBJ2-5; no reliable D call. The germline V gene encodes CDR1 SGHDN and CDR2 FVKESK. V lost 1 base and J lost 11, with 11 bases in between. This CDR3 is built from 12 residues. CDR3 loop: CASSQASRRQYF. The CDR3 region has the DNA TGTGCCAGCAGCCAAGCGAGCCGGAGACAGTACTTC.

The CDR3 region is CASSQGGVGGTEAFF. The CDR3 DNA reads TGCGCCAGCAGCCAAGGGGGTGTGGGGGGCACTGAAGCTTTCTTT. V usage is TRBV4-1 and J usage is TRBJ1-1; a possible D gene is TRBD1 (5 bases). The CDR3 runs to 15 residues. Germline CDR1 is MGHRA and CDR2 is YSYEKL. V was pared by 1 base and J by 4 bases, with 13 bases between.

The J gene is TRBJ2-7, the V gene TRBV6-5; D is possibly TRBD1 or TRBD2 (5 bases each). Trimming took 5 bases from V and 2 from J, leaving 10 bases between them. The CDR3 runs 13 residues. CDR1 is MNHEY, CDR2 SVGAGI, per germline. The CDR3 nucleotides read TGTGCCAGCAGTACGGGACCCGCCTACGAGCAGTACTTC. Amino acids: CASSTGPAYEQYF.

This clonotype was seen many times. This chain uses TRBV7-2 with TRBJ2-1, with D tentatively TRBD1 (5 bases). The V end lost 5 bases, the J end lost 2 bases, and 10 bases lay between the germline ends. The CDR3 contains 14 residues. Germline assignment: CDR1 SGHTA and CDR2 FQGNSA. CDR3 sequence (DNA): TGTGCCAGCAGCAACAGGATACCCTACAATGAGCAGTTCTTC. Protein: CASSNRIPYNEQFF.